This is a list of T cell receptor beta chains from one sample in a study of cytomegalovirus exposure and HLA in healthy donors. TCRdb's copy holds only in-frame clones and misses some; the assay was immunoSEQ multiplex PCR. The repertoire holds approximately 89,000 clones, around two thirds seen once, with about 5% in the top ten. Sequencing was performed on PBMCs. The receptors were sampled from a woman in her twenties or thirties in good health and CMV-seropositive. CDR3s include the opening cysteine and the closing phenylalanine or tryptophan. D genes are given only for firm matches. The listing skips clone size in some rows; elsewhere it reads once, few, many or a size class.

D	size	J	V	CDR3	DNA
-	-	TRBJ2-6	TRBV5-1	CASTVGANVLTF	TGCGCCAGCACCGTTGGGGCCAACGTCCTGACTTTC
TRBD2	-	TRBJ2-4	TRBV5-1	CASSPMTSGVGDIQYF	TGCGCCAGCAGCCCAATGACTAGCGGGGTGGGGGACATTCAGTACTTC
-	-	TRBJ2-7	TRBV2	CASRAGTAGYEQYF	TGTGCCAGCAGAGCCGGGACAGCGGGCTACGAGCAGTACTTC
-	few	TRBJ2-7	TRBV19	CASSIDPTGRGEQYF	TGTGCCAGTAGTATAGATCCCACAGGACGAGGCGAGCAGTACTTC
-	-	TRBJ2-7	TRBV6-1	CASSGEGRVGGDEQYF	TGTGCCAGCAGTGGAGAAGGGCGAGTAGGAGGGGACGAGCAGTACTTC
-	-	TRBJ1-5	TRBV15	CATSSGWKGNQPQHF	TGTGCCACCAGCAGTGGTTGGAAGGGGAATCAGCCCCAGCATTTT
-	-	TRBJ2-3	TRBV7-6	CATTGRGRHTDTQYF	TGTGCCACCACCGGTAGGGGCAGGCACACAGATACGCAGTATTTT
TRBD1	-	TRBJ2-7	TRBV6-5	CASRLGQTVTYEQYF	TGTGCCAGCAGACTGGGACAGACGGTAACCTACGAGCAGTACTTC
-	few	TRBJ2-1	TRBV6-1	CASSVQGVGNNEQFF	TGTGCCAGCAGCGTGCAGGGTGTTGGGAACAATGAGCAGTTCTTC
TRBD1	-	TRBJ1-3	TRBV28	CASRRTGANTIYF	TGTGCCAGCAGGAGGACAGGGGCAAACACCATATATTTT
-	-	TRBJ2-3	TRBV7-3	CASSGGLDTQYF	TGTGCCAGCAGCGGAGGGTTAGATACGCAGTATTTT
TRBD1	once	TRBJ2-2	TRBV30	CAWRTRTGFGELFF	TGTGCCTGGAGGACCCGGACAGGGTTCGGGGAGCTGTTTTTT
TRBD1	-	TRBJ1-5	TRBV7-2	CASSQRTGDQPQHF	TGTGCCAGCAGCCAGCGCACAGGGGATCAGCCCCAGCATTTT
-	-	TRBJ2-7	TRBV28	CASSSGLLPYEQYF	TGTGCCAGCAGTTCAGGACTGTTACCCTACGAGCAGTACTTC
TRBD1	-	TRBJ2-7	TRBV6-6	CASSANRGMDEQYF	TGTGCCAGCAGTGCGAACAGGGGGATGGACGAGCAGTACTTC
-	-	TRBJ1-1	TRBV6-5	CASSYTPQNTEAFF	TGTGCCAGCAGTTACACCCCACAGAACACTGAAGCTTTCTTT
TRBD1	-	TRBJ1-2	TRBV18	CASSPDRGYGYTF	TGTGCCAGCTCACCCGACAGGGGCTATGGCTACACCTTC
-	-	TRBJ2-7	TRBV5-5	CASSLNRVEQYF	TGTGCCAGCAGCCTGAACAGGGTCGAGCAGTACTTC
-	-	TRBJ1-1	TRBV19	CASSIIRENTEAFF	TGTGCCAGTAGTATAATCCGGGAGAACACTGAAGCTTTCTTT
-	-	TRBJ1-5	TRBV11-2	CASSLTGPNSNQPQHF	TGTGCCAGCAGCTTAACAGGGCCCAATAGCAATCAGCCCCAGCATTTT
TRBD1	-	TRBJ2-1	TRBV29-1	CSVRTGWDEQFF	TGCAGCGTTCGGACAGGGTGGGATGAGCAGTTCTTC
-	-	TRBJ1-4	TRBV13	CASSLNKAGEGLSNEKLFF	TGTGCCAGCAGCTTAAACAAGGCGGGGGAGGGGCTGTCTAATGAAAAACTGTTTTTT
-	-	TRBJ1-3	TRBV6-5	CASRRDTSGNTIYF	TGTGCCAGCAGAAGGGACACCTCTGGAAACACCATATATTTT
TRBD1	-	TRBJ1-5	TRBV11-2	CASSRTGGQPQHF	TGTGCCAGCAGCCGCACAGGGGGCCAGCCCCAGCATTTT
-	-	TRBJ2-2	TRBV21-1	CASSKERGGSTGELFF	TGTGCCAGCAGCAAAGAGAGGGGGGGCTCAACCGGGGAGCTGTTTTTT
-	-	TRBJ2-1	TRBV13	CASSLTVTPGNEQFF	TGTGCCAGCAGCTTAACGGTTACCCCGGGAAATGAGCAGTTCTTC
-	-	TRBJ2-1	TRBV2	CASGRDTTYNEQFF	TGTGCCAGCGGGAGGGACACTACCTACAATGAGCAGTTCTTC
-	few	TRBJ1-4	TRBV7-9	CASSPRGGEKLFF	TGTGCCAGCAGCCCGCGAGGTGGTGAAAAACTGTTTTTT
TRBD1	few	TRBJ1-2	TRBV7-9	CASSYRGGGYTF	TGTGCCAGCAGCTACAGGGGAGGTGGCTACACCTTC
-	few	TRBJ1-2	TRBV11-1	CASSLTRTAGYTF	TGTGCCAGCAGCTTAACGCGGACAGCTGGCTACACCTTC
-	-	TRBJ1-1	TRBV27	CASSLSIRTQSEAFF	TGTGCCAGCAGTTTATCGATCAGGACACAGTCTGAAGCTTTCTTT
-	once	TRBJ2-4	TRBV18	CASSPPQGAKNIQYF	TGTGCCAGCTCACCCCCCCAGGGAGCCAAAAACATTCAGTACTTC
-	-	TRBJ2-7	TRBV2	CASRQALEQYF	TGTGCCAGCAGACAGGCCCTGGAGCAGTACTTC
TRBD1	few	TRBJ1-2	TRBV18	CASSPGQEYGYTF	TGTGCCAGCTCGCCGGGACAGGAATATGGCTACACCTTC
-	-	TRBJ2-1	TRBV5-4	CASGGGQYNEQFF	TGTGCCAGCGGTGGAGGGCAGTACAATGAGCAGTTCTTC
TRBD2	-	TRBJ2-3	TRBV7-9	CASSLVAGVSTQYF	TGTGCCAGCAGCTTAGTAGCGGGGGTTAGTACGCAGTATTTT
-	-	TRBJ1-2	TRBV5-6	CASSLGRGYGYPF	TGTGCCAGCAGCTTGGGCAGGGGCTATGGCTACCCCTTC
-	few	TRBJ1-5	TRBV19	CASSPRGVYSNQPQHF	TGTGCCAGTAGTCCCCGGGGGGTTTATAGCAATCAGCCCCAGCATTTT
-	-	TRBJ1-1	TRBV5-5	CAGHRQTNTEAFF	TGTGCCGGCCACAGACAGACGAACACTGAAGCTTTCTTT
-	-	TRBJ2-1	TRBV14	CASRRSRGSYNEQFF	TGTGCCAGCCGAAGGAGTAGGGGATCCTACAATGAGCAGTTCTTC
TRBD2	-	TRBJ2-1	TRBV5-1	CASSSRGGINEQFF	TGCGCCAGCAGCTCCCGGGGGGGGATCAATGAGCAGTTCTTC
-	few	TRBJ1-1	TRBV7-3	CASSLNGEIGEAFF	TGTGCCAGCAGCTTAAATGGGGAGATCGGTGAAGCTTTCTTT
TRBD1	few	TRBJ1-2	TRBV6-5	CACWGQGYCTF	TGTGCCTGCTGGGGACAGGGGTATTGCACCTTC
-	-	TRBJ2-1	TRBV7-3	CASSLTSTVTYNEQFF	TGTGCCAGCAGCTTAACGTCTACCGTAACCTACAATGAGCAGTTCTTC
-	few	TRBJ1-1	TRBV19	CASSNPGSATNTEAFF	TGTGCCAGTAGTAACCCGGGGTCAGCTACGAACACTGAAGCTTTCTTT
TRBD2	-	TRBJ2-1	TRBV30	CAWSVRERGPSYNEQFF	TGTGCCTGGAGTGTACGTGAGCGGGGGCCTTCCTACAATGAGCAGTTCTTC
TRBD2	-	TRBJ2-2	TRBV9	CASSPLAGGQAGELFF	TGTGCCAGCAGCCCTTTGGCGGGGGGGCAGGCCGGGGAGCTGTTTTTT
-	-	TRBJ1-1	TRBV5-1	CASSSLDWLNTEAFF	TGCGCCAGCAGCTCTCTGGACTGGCTGAACACTGAAGCTTTCTTT
TRBD1	-	TRBJ1-2	TRBV7-3	CASSLTAQGASYGYTF	TGTGCCAGCAGCTTAACCGCTCAGGGGGCGAGCTATGGCTACACCTTC
-	-	TRBJ2-1	TRBV2	CASTKRWGRSSYNEQFF	TGTGCCAGCACCAAAAGGTGGGGGAGGAGCTCCTACAATGAGCAGTTCTTC
TRBD1	few	TRBJ1-5	TRBV6-6	CASFTGGAVPQPQHF	TGTGCCAGCTTTACAGGGGGCGCGGTCCCCCAGCCCCAGCATTTT
-	-	TRBJ2-7	TRBV10-2	CATRTESSYEQYF	TGCGCTACCCGGACAGAAAGCTCCTACGAGCAGTACTTC
TRBD2	-	TRBJ2-1	TRBV11-3	CASSFMGGVYNEQFF	TGTGCCAGCAGCTTTATGGGGGGGGTTTACAATGAGCAGTTCTTC